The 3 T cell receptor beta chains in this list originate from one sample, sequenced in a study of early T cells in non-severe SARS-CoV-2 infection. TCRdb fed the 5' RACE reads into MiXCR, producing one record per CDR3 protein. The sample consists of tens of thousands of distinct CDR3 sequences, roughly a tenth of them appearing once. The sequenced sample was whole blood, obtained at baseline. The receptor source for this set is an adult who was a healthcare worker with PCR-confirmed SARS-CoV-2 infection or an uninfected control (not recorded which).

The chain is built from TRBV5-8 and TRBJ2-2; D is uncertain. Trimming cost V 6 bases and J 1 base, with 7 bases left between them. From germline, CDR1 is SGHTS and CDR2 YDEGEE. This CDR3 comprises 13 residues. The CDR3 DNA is TGTGCCAGCAATCCACTGAACACCGGGGAGCTGTTTTTT. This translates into CASNPLNTGELFF.

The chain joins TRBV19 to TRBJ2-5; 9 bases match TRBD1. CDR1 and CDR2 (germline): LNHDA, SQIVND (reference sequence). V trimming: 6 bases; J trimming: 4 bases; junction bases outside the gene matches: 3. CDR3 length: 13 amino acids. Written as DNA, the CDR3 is TGTGCCAGTAGGGACAGGGGTCGAGAGACCCAGTACTTC. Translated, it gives CASRDRGRETQYF.

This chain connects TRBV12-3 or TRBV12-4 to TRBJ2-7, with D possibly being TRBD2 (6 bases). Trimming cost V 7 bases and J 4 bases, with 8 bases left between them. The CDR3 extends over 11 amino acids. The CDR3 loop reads CASTGGYEQYF. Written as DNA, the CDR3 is TGTGCCAGCACTGGGGGGTACGAGCAGTACTTC.